This passage covers 12 T cell receptor beta chains from one sample sequenced in a study of T cells in Graves' hyperthyroidism and ophthalmopathy. RNA transcripts gave rise to amplified TCR beta CDR3 regions. A first-round RT-PCR of the TCR CDR3 used the HTBI primer set. TCRdb re-analysed the multiplex PCR reads in MiXCR, keeping a single row per CDR3 protein. The sample lists 500,000 to 700,000 distinct CDR3 sequences; around 17% were seen once. Material: blood. The source of these receptors is a woman under 30 with Graves' hyperthyroidism.

The gene calls are TRBV27 and TRBJ2-3; 8 nucleotides line up with TRBD2. There are 14 residues in the CDR3. V lost 6 bases to trimming and J lost 1 base; unmatched junction nucleotides: 3. CDR1 is MNHEY and CDR2 is SMNVEV in the germline V gene (reference sequence). The DNA for the CDR3 is TGTGCCAGCAGCCCACTAGCGGGCACAGATACGCAGTATTTT. This gives the protein CASSPLAGTDTQYF.

This clonotype occurred a few times. This rearrangement joins TRBV20-1 to TRBJ1-1, with D perhaps matching TRBD1 (5 bases). The CDR3 covers 14 residues. Deletions cut 2 bases from V and 5 bases from J, with 15 bases between. Germline loops: CDR1 DFQATT, CDR2 SNEGSKA (reference sequence). This CDR3 is CSARPKVGGTEAFF. The CDR3 DNA is TGCAGTGCTAGACCAAAAGTCGGGGGGACTGAAGCTTTCTTT.

The chain uses TRBV6-1 and TRBJ1-6; a weak D match, TRBD1 (6 bases). Trimming took 6 bases from V and 9 from J, leaving 15 bases between them. The CDR3 sequence is 14 residues long. Looked up from germline, CDR1 is MNHNS and CDR2 is SASEGT. This chain's CDR3 is CASSPGTRPSPLHF. Here the CDR3 DNA reads TGTGCCAGCAGCCCCGGGACAAGGCCTTCACCCCTCCACTTT.

The V gene is TRBV15, the J gene TRBJ1-1; TRBD1 is a possible D gene (5 bases). Germline assignment: CDR1 LNHNV and CDR2 YYDKDF (reference sequence). The CDR3 is 14 amino acids. The V gene lost 0 bases and the J gene lost 6 bases, with 11 bases spanning the gap. CDR3 in DNA: TGTGCCACCAGCAGAGATGGTGAGGGGTCTGAAGCTTTCTTT. This encodes CATSRDGEGSEAFF.

This clonotype was detected only a few times. The gene calls are TRBV28 and TRBJ2-6; tentative D call: TRBD2 (5 bases). The CDR3 extends over 16 amino acids. Germline V gene data show CDR1 as MDHEN and CDR2 as SYDVKM. V was cut by 7 bases and J by 1 base, with 14 bases left in between. Here the CDR3 reads CASIKGLPSGANVLTF. The CDR3 coding sequence is TGTGCCAGCATCAAAGGACTCCCTTCTGGGGCCAACGTCCTGACTTTC.

The chain has TRBV10-3 and TRBJ2-3, with D perhaps given as TRBD1 or TRBD2 (6 bases each). CDR3 size: 16 residues. Germline V gene lookup returns CDR1 ENHRY and CDR2 SYGVKD. Deletions cut 3 bases from V and 1 base from J, with 14 bases between. The CDR3 DNA is TGTGCCATCAGTGATCCGACAGGCGGGGGCACAGATACGCAGTATTTT. Its translation: CAISDPTGGGTDTQYF.

About this clonotype itself: At one end, the junction sequence differs from germline, possibly due to a read error. This chain joins TRBV15 and TRBJ2-5; tentatively, D is TRBD1 (5 bases). The CDR3 is made up of 12 amino acids. Germline V gives CDR1 LNHNV, CDR2 YYDKDF (reference sequence). This chain's CDR3 is CATSRDSQGRNF. As DNA, the CDR3 is TGTGCCACCAGCAGAGATTCTCAGGGTAGGAACTTC.

This clonotype was observed a few times. The chain joins TRBV19 to TRBJ2-6; D is perhaps TRBD1 (5 bases). This CDR3 is built from 14 residues. The germline CDR1 and CDR2 sequences are LNHDA and SQIVND (reference sequence). Trimming removed 4 bases from V and 4 bases from J, with 8 bases in between. CDR3 coding DNA: TGTGCCAGTAGTAAAGGGGCCGGGGCCAACGTCCTGACTTTC. This codes for CASSKGAGANVLTF.

This clonotype was detected ten times or more. The V gene is TRBV20-1, the J gene TRBJ1-6; no clear D gene. Germline CDR1 is DFQATT and CDR2 is SNEGSKA (reference sequence). The CDR3 length is 12 residues. Trimming took 2 bases from V and 7 from J, leaving 6 bases between them. The CDR3 DNA sequence: TGCAGTGCTAGACAAGGGAATTCACCCCTCCACTTT. This translates into CSARQGNSPLHF.

This clonotype was detected many times. The chain couples TRBV28 to TRBJ2-7; no definite D call. Germline CDR1 MDHEN, CDR2 SYDVKM. V was clipped by 2 bases and J by 5 bases, with 7 bases between them. The CDR3 is 12 amino acids. The CDR3 DNA sequence: TGTGCCAGCAGTTTAGTCCACAACGAGCAGTACTTC. Amino acid sequence: CASSLVHNEQYF.

This clonotype was counted ten times or more. The chain has TRBV12-5 and TRBJ1-5, with D tentatively TRBD1 (5 bases). V dropped 0 bases and J dropped 0 bases, with 12 bases sitting between them. This CDR3 comprises 17 residues. Per germline, CDR1 LGHNT and CDR2 FRNRAP. This CDR3 is CASGLVVGRVSNQPQHF. As DNA, the CDR3 is TGTGCTAGTGGTTTGGTAGTTGGCAGGGTTAGCAATCAGCCCCAGCATTTT.

In its sample, this clonotype was seen many times. This sequence joins TRBV29-1 and TRBJ1-1; no definite D call. V lost 6 bases and J lost 0, with 11 bases in between. The CDR3 sequence is 13 residues long. The germline gives CDR1 SQVTM, CDR2 ANQGSEA. The CDR3 loop is CSVKRGLNTEAFF. The CDR3 coding sequence is TGCAGCGTCAAAAGAGGCCTGAACACTGAAGCTTTCTTT.